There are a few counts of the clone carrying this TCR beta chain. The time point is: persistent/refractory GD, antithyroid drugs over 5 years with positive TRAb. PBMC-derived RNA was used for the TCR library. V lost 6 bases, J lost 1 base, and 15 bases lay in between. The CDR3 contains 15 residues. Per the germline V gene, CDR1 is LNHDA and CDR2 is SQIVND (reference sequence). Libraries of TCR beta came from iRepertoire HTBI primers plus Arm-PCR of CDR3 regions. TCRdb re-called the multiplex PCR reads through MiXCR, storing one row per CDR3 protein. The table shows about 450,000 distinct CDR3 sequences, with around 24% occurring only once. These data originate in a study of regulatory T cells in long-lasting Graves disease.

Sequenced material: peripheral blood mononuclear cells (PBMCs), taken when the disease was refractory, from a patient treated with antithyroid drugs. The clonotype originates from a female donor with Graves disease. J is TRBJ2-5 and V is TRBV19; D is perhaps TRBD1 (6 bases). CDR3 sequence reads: CASRMDSMPQETQYF. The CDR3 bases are TGTGCCAGTAGAATGGACAGTATGCCCCAAGAGACCCAGTACTTC.